These 28 T cell receptor beta chains originate from one sample sequenced in a study of CD4 T cells in relation to SARS-CoV-2 and coronaviruses. Before the COVID-19 pandemic, during about 2010-2018, CD4+ T cells were taken from unexposed donors. CD4+ T cells were isolated from the cells after less than 13 days of culture. The protocol was immunoSEQ multiplex PCR, while the TCRdb copy is restricted to in-frame clones and leaves out a portion. The sample holds about 26,000 clones, about 77% seen once. No antigen has been identified for these receptors. The sample was CD4+ T cells from PBMCs, cultured in vitro. The receptors originated from a human donor in good health.

CDR3 bases: TGTGCCAGTAGAACCTGGGAGGGACAAGACACTGAAGCTTTCTTT. Protein: CASRTWEGQDTEAFF. This sequence joins TRBV19 and TRBJ1-1; possibly TRBD1 for D (6 bases). This CDR3 is 15 amino acids long. CDR1 is LNHDA, CDR2 SQIVND, per germline (reference sequence). The V gene lost 6 bases and the J gene lost 3 bases, with 17 bases spanning the gap. Full variable domain (outside the CDR3, taken from reference TRBV19 and TRBJ1-1): DGGITQSPKYLFRKEGQNVTLSCEQNLNHDAMYWYRQDPGQGLRLIYYSQIVNDFQKGDIAEGYSVSREKKESFPLTVTSAQKNPTAFYLCASRTWEGQDTEAFFGQGTRLTVV.

In this sample, this clone turned up a few times. The V call is TRBV7-8, the J call TRBJ1-6; the match to TRBD1 covers 8 bases. V was pared by 5 bases and J by 8 bases, with 5 bases of the junction left unmatched. The CDR3 is 14 residues long. Per the germline V gene, CDR1 is SGHVS and CDR2 is FQNEAQ. Here the CDR3 DNA reads TGTGCCAGCAGCCGAGGACAGGGCGATTCACCCCTCCACTTT. This sequence encodes CASSRGQGDSPLHF.

The chain links TRBV9 to TRBJ1-4, with D possibly TRBD1 on 5 matching bases. The germline CDR1 and CDR2 sequences are SGDLS and YYNGEE. This CDR3 has 14 residues. The V end lost 3 bases, the J end lost 0 bases, and 6 bases lay between the germline ends. CDR3 residues: CASSATATNEKLFF. Here the CDR3 DNA reads TGTGCCAGCAGCGCGACAGCAACTAATGAAAAACTGTTTTTT.

The chain links TRBV5-1 to TRBJ1-5; D is unclear. V lost 0 bases to trimming and J lost 6 bases, with 13 bases between them. This CDR3 has 15 residues. Germline-derived CDR1 and CDR2 are SGHRS and YFSETQ. CDR3 sequence: CASSLEGESTQPQHF. CDR3 DNA: TGCGCCAGCAGCTTGGAGGGCGAATCAACTCAGCCCCAGCATTTT.

This rearrangement joins TRBV6-1 to TRBJ1-5; D ambiguous. The V end was cut by 1 base, the J end by 0 bases, with 1 base between. The CDR3 runs to 13 residues. The germline gives CDR1 MNHNS, CDR2 SASEGT. The CDR3 protein is CASSEVSNQPQHF. The CDR3 coding sequence is TGTGCCAGCAGTGAAGTTAGCAATCAGCCCCAGCATTTT.

This clone has only one observation. The rearrangement links TRBV7-2 to TRBJ2-4, with 10 bases fitting TRBD1. The CDR3 runs to 15 residues. Per germline, CDR1 SGHTA and CDR2 FQGNSA. J lost 8 bases, V lost 3 bases, and 7 bases had no gene match. CDR3 DNA sequence: TGTGCCAGCAGCTTGGGGACAGGGGTTGGGTACATTCAGTACTTC. It specifies CASSLGTGVGYIQYF.

The CDR3 bases are TGTGCCAGTAGTCCCCAGGGAGGTTGGTACGAGCAGTACTTC. Residues: CASSPQGGWYEQYF. The chain links TRBV19 to TRBJ2-7; the D gene is possibly TRBD2 (6 bases). Germline loops: CDR1 LNHDA, CDR2 SQIVND (reference sequence). The CDR3 loop spans 14 amino acids. Trimming pared 5 bases from V and 4 bases from J, leaving 15 bases between.

The V call is TRBV9, the J call TRBJ2-1; 9 bases agree with TRBD1. The CDR3 spans 15 residues. Unmatched junction bases numbered 8, after V lost 3 bases and J lost 7 bases. Germline loops: CDR1 SGDLS, CDR2 YYNGEE. CDR3 coding DNA: TGTGCCAGCAGCGCAGGACAGGGGACGAGGAATGAGCAGTTCTTC. Amino acids: CASSAGQGTRNEQFF.

The chain employs TRBV6-6 and TRBJ2-6; D remains ambiguous. V gave up 5 bases and J gave up 0 bases, with 14 bases separating them. The CDR3 loop spans 17 amino acids. Looked up from germline, CDR1 is MNHNY and CDR2 is SVGAGI (reference sequence). CDR3 in amino acids: CASSQPYQASGANVLTF. CDR3 bases: TGTGCCAGCAGTCAGCCTTACCAGGCCTCTGGGGCCAACGTCCTGACTTTC.

The chain is built from TRBV5-1 and TRBJ2-1, with 14 bases fitting TRBD2. Germline CDR1 reads SGHRS; CDR2 reads YFSETQ. The V and J ends lost 2 bases and 9 bases, in that order; junction bases with no gene match: 4. The CDR3 spans 15 residues. The CDR3 is CASSLGTSGSTEQFF. In DNA, the CDR3 is TGCGCCAGCAGCTTAGGGACTAGCGGGAGTACTGAGCAGTTCTTC.

The chain uses TRBV6-1 and TRBJ2-5; TRBD2 matches at 8 bases. Looked up from germline, CDR1 is MNHNS and CDR2 is SASEGT. With 2 bases clipped from V and 5 bases from J, the junction kept 10 bases outside the gene matches. There are 16 residues in the CDR3. CDR3 protein: CASSETSGSGGETQYF. The CDR3 nucleotides read TGTGCCAGCAGTGAAACCAGCGGGAGTGGTGGGGAGACCCAGTACTTC.

V is TRBV3-1 (or the pseudogene TRBV3-2) and J is TRBJ2-5, with 11 bases aligning to TRBD2. Germline V gives CDR1 LGHDT, CDR2 YNNKEL (reference sequence). The J segment lost 4 bases and the V segment lost 3 bases, leaving 4 bases of the junction unmatched. There are 15 residues in the CDR3. Here the CDR3 reads CASSQLAGGAETQYF. CDR3 nucleotides: TGTGCCAGCAGCCAGTTAGCGGGAGGGGCAGAGACCCAGTACTTC.

The chain uses TRBV4-2 and TRBJ2-1, with 8 bases that match TRBD2. The V segment lost 0 bases and the J segment 7 bases; nucleotides outside the gene matches: 8. Germline assignment: CDR1 LGHNA and CDR2 YNFKEQ. The CDR3 runs to 16 residues. DNA of the CDR3: TGTGCCAGCAGCCAAGAGGAACGGGAGGGTTGGAATGAGCAGTTCTTC. This sequence encodes CASSQEEREGWNEQFF.

The chain couples TRBV10-1 to TRBJ2-3, with 7 bases aligning to TRBD2. J was trimmed by 2 bases and V by 2 bases; bases with no gene match: 4. The CDR3 contains 15 residues. CDR1 is WNHNN and CDR2 is SYGVQD in the germline V gene (reference sequence). The CDR3 is CASSEGLGFTDTQYF. The CDR3 DNA follows: TGCGCCAGCAGTGAGGGACTAGGCTTCACAGATACGCAGTATTTT.

The V gene is TRBV29-1, the J gene TRBJ2-2, with 9 nucleotides matching TRBD1. Germline-derived CDR1 and CDR2 are SQVTM and ANQGSEA. CDR3 length: 14 residues. CDR3 sequence reads: CSGVGTGNTGELFF. The CDR3 DNA follows: TGCAGTGGGGTAGGGACAGGGAATACCGGGGAGCTGTTTTTT.

V is TRBV5-4 and J is TRBJ1-2; 12 positions match TRBD1. This CDR3 has 16 residues. J gave up 2 bases and V 0 bases, and 2 bases lay outside the gene matches. Per the germline V gene, CDR1 is SGHNT and CDR2 is YYREEE (reference sequence). This chain's CDR3 is CASSLGDRGRNYGYTF. The CDR3, as DNA: TGTGCCAGCAGCTTGGGGGACAGGGGGCGAAACTATGGCTACACCTTC.

The rearrangement uses TRBV11-1 and TRBJ2-1, with 8 bases lining up with TRBD2. The length of the CDR3 is 16 residues. Germline CDR1 reads SGHAT; CDR2 reads FQDESV (reference sequence). V lost 5 bases and J lost 2; bases outside the gene matches: 8. The CDR3 DNA sequence: TGTGCCAGCAGCCGCCCGGGACTAGGTCCCTACAATGAGCAGTTCTTC. As protein: CASSRPGLGPYNEQFF.

The chain joins TRBV28 to TRBJ1-2; tentative D call: TRBD1 (6 bases). Trimming cost V 2 bases and J 5 bases, with 24 bases left between them. Germline values: CDR1 MDHEN, CDR2 SYDVKM. There are 18 residues in the CDR3. The CDR3 spells CASSLLGVGVRQAYGYTF. The CDR3 nucleotides read TGTGCCAGCAGTTTACTGGGGGTGGGAGTCCGACAGGCATATGGCTACACCTTC.

This chain joins TRBV6-6 and TRBJ2-2; D is unresolved. The CDR3 has 13 residues. V lost 8 bases and J lost 6, with 13 bases in between. Germline loops: CDR1 MNHNY, CDR2 SVGAGI (reference sequence). The CDR3 sequence: CASHRTSAGELFF. The CDR3 coding sequence is TGTGCCAGCCACCGCACCTCGGCCGGGGAGCTGTTTTTT.

V usage is TRBV9 and J usage is TRBJ2-2, with D possibly matching TRBD2 (5 bases). CDR1 and CDR2 from the germline V gene are SGDLS and YYNGEE. There are 16 residues in the CDR3. Between the trimmed V and J ends, which lost 0 bases and 1 base, there was a span of 10 bases. The CDR3 protein is CASSVASSENTGELFF. The CDR3 DNA reads as TGTGCCAGCAGCGTAGCTAGCTCGGAGAACACCGGGGAGCTGTTTTTT.

A few counts support this clone. V gene TRBV27 combines with J gene TRBJ2-2, with 7 positions matching TRBD1. CDR3 length: 14 residues. The germline V gene encodes CDR1 MNHEY and CDR2 SMNVEV (reference sequence). Trimming at V came to 10 bases and at J to 0 bases, leaving 5 bases not matched to a gene. In nucleotides, the CDR3 is TGTGCCATCAGGGGGACAGCGAACACCGGGGAGCTGTTTTTT. It specifies CAIRGTANTGELFF.

The rearrangement joins TRBV2 to TRBJ1-2, with 8 positions matching TRBD1. The CDR3 contains 13 residues. Trimming cost V 6 bases and J 10 bases; bases outside gene matches: 10. Germline CDR1 is SNHLY and CDR2 is FYNNEI. The DNA for the CDR3 is TGTGCCAGCAGAGCCGACAGGGGAGAGTTCTACACCTTC. This encodes CASRADRGEFYTF.

The CDR3 is CASSQKLLRAGGRTDTQYF. The CDR3 bases are TGCGCCAGCAGCCAAAAGCTCCTCAGGGCGGGGGGGCGCACAGATACGCAGTATTTT. This chain links TRBV4-1 with TRBJ2-3; 9 positions match TRBD2. The CDR3 is 19 residues long. Trimming at V came to 2 bases and at J to 1 base, leaving 13 bases not matched to a gene. From germline, CDR1 is MGHRA and CDR2 YSYEKL.

This chain connects TRBV19 to TRBJ1-1; tentatively, D is TRBD1 (5 bases). The CDR3 covers 14 residues. Trimming took off 3 bases at V and 1 base at J, with 9 bases between the two ends. CDR1 is LNHDA and CDR2 is SQIVND in the germline V gene (reference sequence). This chain's CDR3 is CASSITGRNTEAFF. Here the CDR3 DNA reads TGTGCCAGTAGTATCACGGGGCGGAACACTGAAGCTTTCTTT.

This chain joins TRBV9 and TRBJ1-2; 7 nucleotides line up with TRBD1. CDR1 and CDR2 from the germline V gene are SGDLS and YYNGEE. The length of the CDR3 is 13 residues. J was trimmed by 4 bases and V by 3 bases; bases with no gene match: 3. In DNA form, the CDR3 reads TGTGCCAGCAGCGCAGGGGGATCCTATGGCTACACCTTC. This translates into CASSAGGSYGYTF.

This clone was recorded once. The chain recombines TRBV13 with TRBJ2-5, with 9 bases lining up with TRBD2. Trimming took 2 bases from V and 5 from J; bases not matched to a gene: 15. This CDR3 is built from 18 residues. Germline CDR1 is PRHDT and CDR2 is FYEKMQ (reference sequence). The CDR3 is CASSLSGWAGGPQETQYF. CDR3 DNA sequence: TGTGCCAGCAGCTTATCGGGCTGGGCGGGGGGGCCACAGGAGACCCAGTACTTC.

This sequence joins TRBV12-3 or TRBV12-4 and TRBJ2-7, with TRBD2 matching 7 bases. The trim removed 7 bases at V and 0 bases at J, leaving 3 bases unmatched. This CDR3 comprises 13 residues. CDR3 in amino acids: CASTWGGSYEQYF. For the CDR3, the DNA is TGTGCCAGCACCTGGGGGGGCTCCTACGAGCAGTACTTC.

The chain's CDR3 is CASSIRSGDTQYF. CDR3 nucleotide sequence: TGTGCCAGCAGTATTCGGTCGGGGGATACGCAGTATTTT. V gene TRBV27 combines with J gene TRBJ2-3; D might be TRBD2 (5 bases). Deletions cut 5 bases from V and 6 bases from J, with 12 bases between. CDR3 size: 13 residues. Germline CDR1 is MNHEY and CDR2 is SMNVEV (reference sequence).